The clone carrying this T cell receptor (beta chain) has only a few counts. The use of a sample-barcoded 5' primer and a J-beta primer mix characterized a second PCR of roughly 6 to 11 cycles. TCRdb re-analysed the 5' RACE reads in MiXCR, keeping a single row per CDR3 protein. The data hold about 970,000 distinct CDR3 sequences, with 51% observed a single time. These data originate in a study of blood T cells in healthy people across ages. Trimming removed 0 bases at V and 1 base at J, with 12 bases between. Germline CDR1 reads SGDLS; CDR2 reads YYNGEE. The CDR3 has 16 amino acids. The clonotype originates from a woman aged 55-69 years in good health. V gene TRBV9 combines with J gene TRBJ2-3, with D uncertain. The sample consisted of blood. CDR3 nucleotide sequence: TGTGCCAGCAGCGTAGGGCTCGGGTTAGGCACAGATACGCAGTATTTT. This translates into CASSVGLGLGTDTQYF.